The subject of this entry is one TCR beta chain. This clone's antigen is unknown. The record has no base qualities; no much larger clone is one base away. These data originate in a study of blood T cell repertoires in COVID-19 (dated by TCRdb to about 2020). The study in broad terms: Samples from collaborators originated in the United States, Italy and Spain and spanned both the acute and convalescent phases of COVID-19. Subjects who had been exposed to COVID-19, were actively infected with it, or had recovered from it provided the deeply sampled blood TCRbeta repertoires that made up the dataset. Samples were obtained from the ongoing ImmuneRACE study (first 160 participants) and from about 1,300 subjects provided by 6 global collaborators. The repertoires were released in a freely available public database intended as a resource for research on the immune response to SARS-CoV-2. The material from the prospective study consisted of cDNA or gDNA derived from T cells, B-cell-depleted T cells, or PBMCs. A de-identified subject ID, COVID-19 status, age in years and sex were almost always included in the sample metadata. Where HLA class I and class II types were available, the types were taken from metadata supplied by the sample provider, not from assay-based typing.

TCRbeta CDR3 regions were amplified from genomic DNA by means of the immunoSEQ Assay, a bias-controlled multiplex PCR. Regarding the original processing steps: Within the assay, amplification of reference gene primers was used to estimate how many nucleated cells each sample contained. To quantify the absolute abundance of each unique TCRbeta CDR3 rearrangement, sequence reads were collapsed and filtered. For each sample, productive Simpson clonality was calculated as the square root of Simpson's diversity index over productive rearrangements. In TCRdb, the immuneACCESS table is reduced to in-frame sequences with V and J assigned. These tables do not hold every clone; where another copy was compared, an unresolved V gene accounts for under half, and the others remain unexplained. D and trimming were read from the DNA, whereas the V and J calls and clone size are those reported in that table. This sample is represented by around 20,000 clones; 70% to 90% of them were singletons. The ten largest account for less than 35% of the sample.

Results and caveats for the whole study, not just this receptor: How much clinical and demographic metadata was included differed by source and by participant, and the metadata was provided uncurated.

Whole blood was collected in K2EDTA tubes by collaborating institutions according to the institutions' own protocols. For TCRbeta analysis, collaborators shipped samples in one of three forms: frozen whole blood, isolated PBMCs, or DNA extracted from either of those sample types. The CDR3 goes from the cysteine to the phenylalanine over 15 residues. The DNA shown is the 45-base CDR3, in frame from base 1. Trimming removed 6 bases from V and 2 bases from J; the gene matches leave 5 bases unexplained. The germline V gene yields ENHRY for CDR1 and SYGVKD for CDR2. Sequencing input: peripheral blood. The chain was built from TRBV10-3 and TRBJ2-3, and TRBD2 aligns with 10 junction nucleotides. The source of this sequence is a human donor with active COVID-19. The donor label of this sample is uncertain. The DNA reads TGTGCCATCAGAGAACTAGCGGGGACCACAGATACGCAGTATTTT. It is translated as CAIRELAGTTDTQYF.